This T cell receptor beta chain is drawn from a study of blood T cell repertoires in COVID-19. CDR1 is SGHAT, CDR2 FQNNGV, per germline. Germline trimming cut 1 base from V and 0 bases from J; bases unmatched to any gene: 4. The CDR3 totals 16 residues. The assay was immunoSEQ multiplex PCR, and TCRdb's table has in-frame clones only and misses some. The sample has around 160,000 clones, more than 65% seen once; the top ten hold 8% to 13%. Two consecutive negative NP/OP PCR tests, clearance, or resolved symptoms defined Cohort 3 recovery. This clonotype was obtained from a man in his fifties who had recovered from COVID-19. Sequences were obtained from PBMCs or T cells enriched from blood (not recorded which). The rearrangement links TRBV11-2 to TRBJ2-3; TRBD2 aligns across 7 bases. Written as DNA, the CDR3 is TGTGCCAGCAGCTTAGTCGGGGGGACTAGCACAGATACGCAGTATTTT. This codes for CASSLVGGTSTDTQYF.